The 5 T cell receptor beta chains below come from one sample, sequenced in a study of blood T cell repertoires in COVID-19. TCRdb keeps only in-frame clones here, not all; method: immunoSEQ multiplex PCR. Of over 350,000 clones in the sample, around 88% were seen once. Sequencing was done on a sample of peripheral blood. The receptor source for this set is a woman aged 25 to 39 with acute or convalescent COVID-19.

The chain carries TRBV11-2 and TRBJ2-2; D perhaps matches TRBD1 (6 bases). The CDR3 is 17 residues long. CDR1 SGHAT and CDR2 FQNNGV come from the germline V gene. Trimming took 4 bases from V and 0 from J, leaving 15 bases between them. The CDR3 reads CASSSPHKGANTGELFF. The CDR3 nucleotides are TGTGCCAGCAGCTCCCCCCATAAGGGGGCGAACACCGGGGAGCTGTTTTTT.

This clone was counted between two and nine times. The V and J genes are TRBV28 and TRBJ2-7, with D possibly being TRBD1 (6 bases). The germline CDR1 and CDR2 sequences are MDHEN and SYDVKM. V was pared by 5 bases and J by 2 bases, with 16 bases between. The CDR3 has 15 residues. CDR3 DNA: TGTGCCAGCAGTCCGACAGGTGGAGAGGCCTACGAGCAGTACTTC. This encodes CASSPTGGEAYEQYF.

The rearrangement joins TRBV5-6 to TRBJ2-6; maybe TRBD1 (5 bases). The ends were cut back, 6 bases at V and 3 bases at J, with 13 bases in the middle. Looked up from germline, CDR1 is SGHDT and CDR2 is YYEEEE. The CDR3 spans 15 residues. The CDR3 loop reads CASNYERGGANVLTF. The CDR3 DNA reads as TGTGCCAGCAACTACGAAAGGGGTGGGGCCAACGTCCTGACTTTC.

The CDR3 is CASSITFSQETQYF. The CDR3, as DNA: TGTGCCAGTAGTATCACATTCAGTCAAGAGACCCAGTACTTC. This chain links TRBV19 with TRBJ2-5; no definite D call. Germline CDR1 is LNHDA and CDR2 is SQIVND (reference sequence). This CDR3 has 14 residues. V lost 3 bases to trimming and J lost 2 bases, with 10 bases between them.

This clone was found a few times. The gene calls are TRBV9 and TRBJ1-6, with D possibly matching TRBD1 (6 bases). Trimming shortened V by 3 bases and J by 14 bases, and 12 bases separated the two germline ends. The length of the CDR3 is 12 residues. Germline V gives CDR1 SGDLS, CDR2 YYNGEE. The DNA for the CDR3 is TGTGCCAGCAGCGGGAAGGGGGTTGCCCTCCACTTT. This encodes CASSGKGVALHF.